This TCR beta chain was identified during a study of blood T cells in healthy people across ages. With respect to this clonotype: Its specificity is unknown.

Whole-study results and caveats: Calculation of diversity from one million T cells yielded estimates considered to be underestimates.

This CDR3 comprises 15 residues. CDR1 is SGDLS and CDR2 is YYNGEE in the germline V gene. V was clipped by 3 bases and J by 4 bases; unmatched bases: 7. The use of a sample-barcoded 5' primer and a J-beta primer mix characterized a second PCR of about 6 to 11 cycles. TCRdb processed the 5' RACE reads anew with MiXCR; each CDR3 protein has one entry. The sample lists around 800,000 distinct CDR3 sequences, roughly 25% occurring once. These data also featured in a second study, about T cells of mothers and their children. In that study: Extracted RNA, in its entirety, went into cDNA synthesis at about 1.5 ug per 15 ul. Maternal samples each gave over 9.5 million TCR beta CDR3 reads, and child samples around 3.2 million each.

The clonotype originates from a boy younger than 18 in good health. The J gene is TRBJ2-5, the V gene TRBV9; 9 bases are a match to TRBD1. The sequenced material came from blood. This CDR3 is CASSDRDRVGETQYF. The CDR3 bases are TGTGCCAGCAGCGATCGGGACAGGGTCGGAGAGACCCAGTACTTC.